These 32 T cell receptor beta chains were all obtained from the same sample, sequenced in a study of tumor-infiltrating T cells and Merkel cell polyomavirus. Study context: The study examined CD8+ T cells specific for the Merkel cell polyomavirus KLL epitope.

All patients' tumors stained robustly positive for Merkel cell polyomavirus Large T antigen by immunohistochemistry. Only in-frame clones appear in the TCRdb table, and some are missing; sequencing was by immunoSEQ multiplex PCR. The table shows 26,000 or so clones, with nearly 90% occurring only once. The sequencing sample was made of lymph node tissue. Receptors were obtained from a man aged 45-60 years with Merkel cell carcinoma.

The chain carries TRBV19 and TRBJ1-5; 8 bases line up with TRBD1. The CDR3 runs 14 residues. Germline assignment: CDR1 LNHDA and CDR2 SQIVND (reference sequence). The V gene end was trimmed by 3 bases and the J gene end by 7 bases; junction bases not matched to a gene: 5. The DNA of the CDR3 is TGTGCCAGTAGTATCACAGGGGGGGGACAGCCCCAGCATTTT. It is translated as CASSITGGGQPQHF. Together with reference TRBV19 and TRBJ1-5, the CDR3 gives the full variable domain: DGGITQSPKYLFRKEGQNVTLSCEQNLNHDAMYWYRQDPGQGLRLIYYSQIVNDFQKGDIAEGYSVSREKKESFPLTVTSAQKNPTAFYLCASSITGGGQPQHFGDGTRLSIL.

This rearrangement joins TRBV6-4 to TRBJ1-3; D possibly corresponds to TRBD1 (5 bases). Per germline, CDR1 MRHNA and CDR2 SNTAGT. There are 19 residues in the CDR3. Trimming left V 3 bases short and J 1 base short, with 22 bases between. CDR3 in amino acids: CASSERPRALPFSGNTIYF. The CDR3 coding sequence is TGTGCCAGCAGTGAAAGACCCAGGGCGCTCCCTTTTTCTGGAAACACCATATATTTT.

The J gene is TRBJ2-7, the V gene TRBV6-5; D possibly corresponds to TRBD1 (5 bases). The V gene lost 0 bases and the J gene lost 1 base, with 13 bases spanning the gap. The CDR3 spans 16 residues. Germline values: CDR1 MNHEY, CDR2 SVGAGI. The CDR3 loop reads CASSYSPGPLSYEQYF. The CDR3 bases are TGTGCCAGCAGTTACTCTCCAGGGCCCCTATCCTACGAGCAGTACTTC.

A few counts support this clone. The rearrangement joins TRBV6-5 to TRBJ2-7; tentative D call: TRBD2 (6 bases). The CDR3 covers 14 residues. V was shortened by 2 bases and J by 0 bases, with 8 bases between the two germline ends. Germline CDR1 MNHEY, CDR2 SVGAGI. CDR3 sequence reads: CASSYVGGSYEQYF. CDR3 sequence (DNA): TGTGCCAGCAGTTACGTCGGGGGCTCCTACGAGCAGTACTTC.

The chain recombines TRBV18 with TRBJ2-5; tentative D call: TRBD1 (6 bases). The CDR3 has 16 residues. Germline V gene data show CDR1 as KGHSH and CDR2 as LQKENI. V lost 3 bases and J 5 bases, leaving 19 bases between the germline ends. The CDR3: CASSPLMTGGAETQYF. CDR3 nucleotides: TGTGCCAGCTCACCTTTAATGACTGGGGGCGCGGAGACCCAGTACTTC.

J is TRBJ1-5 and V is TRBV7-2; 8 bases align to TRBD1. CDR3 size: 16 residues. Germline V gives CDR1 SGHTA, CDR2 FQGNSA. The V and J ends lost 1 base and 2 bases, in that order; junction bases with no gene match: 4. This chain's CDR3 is CASSLGTGRGNQPQHF. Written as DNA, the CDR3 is TGTGCCAGCAGCTTAGGGACAGGGAGGGGCAATCAGCCCCAGCATTTT.

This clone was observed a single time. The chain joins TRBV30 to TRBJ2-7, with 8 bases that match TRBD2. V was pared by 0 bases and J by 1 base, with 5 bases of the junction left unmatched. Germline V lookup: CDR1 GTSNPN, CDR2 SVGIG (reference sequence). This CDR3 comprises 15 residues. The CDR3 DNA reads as TGTGCCTGGAGTGTAGGTAGCGGGGCATCCTACGAGCAGTACTTC. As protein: CAWSVGSGASYEQYF.

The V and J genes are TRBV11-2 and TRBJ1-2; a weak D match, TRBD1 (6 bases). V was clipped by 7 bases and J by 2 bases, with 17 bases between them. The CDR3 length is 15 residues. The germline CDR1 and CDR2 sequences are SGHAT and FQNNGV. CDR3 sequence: CASTHAGGGNYGYTF. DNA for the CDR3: TGTGCCAGCACCCACGCCGGGGGGGGCAACTATGGCTACACCTTC.

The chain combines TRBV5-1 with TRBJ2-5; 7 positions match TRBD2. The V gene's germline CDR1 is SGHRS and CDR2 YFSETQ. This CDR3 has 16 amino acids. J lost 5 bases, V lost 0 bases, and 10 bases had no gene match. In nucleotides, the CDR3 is TGCGCCAGCAGCTTGGGACCGAGGGGAGCGGGGGAGACCCAGTACTTC. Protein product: CASSLGPRGAGETQYF.

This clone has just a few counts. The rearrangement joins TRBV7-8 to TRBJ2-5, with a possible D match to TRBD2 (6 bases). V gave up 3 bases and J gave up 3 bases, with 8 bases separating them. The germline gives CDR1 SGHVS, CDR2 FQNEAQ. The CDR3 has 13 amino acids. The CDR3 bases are TGTGCCAGCAGCTTTCCGGGGGAAGAGACCCAGTACTTC. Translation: CASSFPGEETQYF.

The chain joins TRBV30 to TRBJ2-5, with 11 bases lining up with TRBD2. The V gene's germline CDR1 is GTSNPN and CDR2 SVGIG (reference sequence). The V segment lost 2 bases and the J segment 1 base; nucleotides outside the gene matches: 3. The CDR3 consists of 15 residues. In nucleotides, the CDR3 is TGTGCCTGGAGTACGACTAGCGGGGTCCAAGAGACCCAGTACTTC. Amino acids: CAWSTTSGVQETQYF.

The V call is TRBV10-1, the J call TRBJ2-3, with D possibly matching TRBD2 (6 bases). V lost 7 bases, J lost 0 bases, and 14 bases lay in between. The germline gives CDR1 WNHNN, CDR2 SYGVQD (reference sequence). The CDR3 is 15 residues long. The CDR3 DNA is TGCGCCAGCAAAGAACGGGAGATTAGCACAGATACGCAGTATTTT. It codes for CASKEREISTDTQYF.

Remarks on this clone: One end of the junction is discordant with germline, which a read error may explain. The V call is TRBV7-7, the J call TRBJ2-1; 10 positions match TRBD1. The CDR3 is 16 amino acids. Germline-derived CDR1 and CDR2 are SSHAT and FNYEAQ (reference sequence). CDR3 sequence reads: CASSYSRDRGYNEQFF. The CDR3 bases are TGTGCTAGCAGCTACTCTCGGGACAGGGGCTACAATGAGCAGTTCTTC.

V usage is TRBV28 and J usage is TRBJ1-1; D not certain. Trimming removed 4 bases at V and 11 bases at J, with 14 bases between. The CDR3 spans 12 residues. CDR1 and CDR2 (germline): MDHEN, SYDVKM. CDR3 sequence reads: CASSSGAPGAFF. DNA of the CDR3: TGTGCCAGCAGTTCGGGAGCCCCGGGCGCTTTCTTT.

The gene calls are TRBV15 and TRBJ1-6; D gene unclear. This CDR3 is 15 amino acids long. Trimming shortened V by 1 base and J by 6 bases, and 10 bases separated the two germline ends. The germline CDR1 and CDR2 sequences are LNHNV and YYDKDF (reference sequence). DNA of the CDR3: TGTGCCACCAGCAGAGCTACTATATCTAATTCACCCCTCCACTTT. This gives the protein CATSRATISNSPLHF.

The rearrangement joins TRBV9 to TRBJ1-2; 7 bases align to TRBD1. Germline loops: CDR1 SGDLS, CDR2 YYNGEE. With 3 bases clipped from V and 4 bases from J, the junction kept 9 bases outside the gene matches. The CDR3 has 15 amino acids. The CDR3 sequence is CASSALTRGSYGYTF. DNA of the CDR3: TGTGCCAGCAGCGCGCTTACCAGGGGGAGCTATGGCTACACCTTC.

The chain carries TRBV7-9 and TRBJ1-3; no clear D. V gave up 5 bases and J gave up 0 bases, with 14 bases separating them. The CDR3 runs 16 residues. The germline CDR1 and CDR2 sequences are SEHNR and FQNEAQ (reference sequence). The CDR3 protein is CASSRRAGGSGNTIYF. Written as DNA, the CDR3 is TGTGCCAGCAGCCGGAGGGCAGGAGGCTCTGGAAACACCATATATTTT.

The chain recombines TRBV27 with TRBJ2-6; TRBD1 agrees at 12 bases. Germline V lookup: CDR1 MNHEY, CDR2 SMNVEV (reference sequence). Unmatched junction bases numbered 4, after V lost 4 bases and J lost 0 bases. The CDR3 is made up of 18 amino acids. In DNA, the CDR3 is TGTGCCAGCAGTTCCGGGACAGGGGGCCCCTCTGGGGCCAACGTCCTGACTTTC. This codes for CASSSGTGGPSGANVLTF.

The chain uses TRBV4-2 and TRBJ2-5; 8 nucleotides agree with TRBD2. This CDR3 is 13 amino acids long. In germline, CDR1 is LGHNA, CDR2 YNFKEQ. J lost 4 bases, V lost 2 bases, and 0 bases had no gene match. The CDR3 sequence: CASSQLAGETQYF. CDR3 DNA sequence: TGTGCCAGCAGCCAACTAGCGGGAGAGACCCAGTACTTC.

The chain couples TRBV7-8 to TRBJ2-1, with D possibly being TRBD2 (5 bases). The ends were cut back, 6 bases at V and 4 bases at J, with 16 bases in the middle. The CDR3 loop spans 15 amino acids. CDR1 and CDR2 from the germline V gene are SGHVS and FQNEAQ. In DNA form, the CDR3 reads TGTGCCAGCAGGGTCCGGGGTAGCGCGTACAATGAGCAGTTCTTC. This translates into CASRVRGSAYNEQFF. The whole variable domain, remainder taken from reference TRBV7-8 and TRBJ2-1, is GAGVSQSPRYKVAKRGQDVALRCDPISGHVSLFWYQQALGQGPEFLTYFQNEAQLDKSGLPSDRFFAERPEGSVSTLKIQRTQQEDSAVYLCASRVRGSAYNEQFFGPGTRLTVL.

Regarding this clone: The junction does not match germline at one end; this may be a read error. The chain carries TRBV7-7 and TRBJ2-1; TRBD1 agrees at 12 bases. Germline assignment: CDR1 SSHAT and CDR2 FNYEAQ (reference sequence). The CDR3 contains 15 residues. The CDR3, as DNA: TGTGCTAGCAGCGGGGGACAGGGGGCGAGGAATGAGCAGTTCTTC. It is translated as CASSGGQGARNEQFF.

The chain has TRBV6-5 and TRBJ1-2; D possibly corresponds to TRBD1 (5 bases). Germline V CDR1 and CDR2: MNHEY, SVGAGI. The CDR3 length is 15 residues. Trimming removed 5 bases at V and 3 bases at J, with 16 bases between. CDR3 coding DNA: TGTGCCAGCAGTCCCAATCAGGGTCGAGACTATGGCTACACCTTC. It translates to CASSPNQGRDYGYTF.

CDR3 protein: CASSQGDSMRGYNEQFF. The DNA for the CDR3 is TGTGCCAGCAGCCAGGGGGACTCAATGAGGGGGTACAATGAGCAGTTCTTC. J is TRBJ2-1 and V is TRBV11-2, with a weak D call TRBD1 (7 bases). The V gene lost 5 bases and the J gene lost 4 bases, with 21 bases spanning the gap. The germline V gene encodes CDR1 SGHAT and CDR2 FQNNGV. The CDR3 length is 17 residues.

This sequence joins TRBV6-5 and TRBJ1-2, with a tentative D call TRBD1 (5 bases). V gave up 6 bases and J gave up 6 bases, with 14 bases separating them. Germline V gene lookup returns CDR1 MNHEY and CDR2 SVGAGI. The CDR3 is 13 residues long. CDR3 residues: CASRSQGWDGYTF. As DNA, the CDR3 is TGTGCCAGCAGGAGCCAGGGATGGGATGGCTACACCTTC.

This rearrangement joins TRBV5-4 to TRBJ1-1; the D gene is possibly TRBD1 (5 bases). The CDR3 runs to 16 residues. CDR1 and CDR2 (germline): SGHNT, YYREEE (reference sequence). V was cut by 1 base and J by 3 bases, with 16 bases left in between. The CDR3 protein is CASSLLGDSTYTEAFF. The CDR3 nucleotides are TGTGCCAGCAGCTTGCTCGGCGACAGTACCTACACTGAAGCTTTCTTT.

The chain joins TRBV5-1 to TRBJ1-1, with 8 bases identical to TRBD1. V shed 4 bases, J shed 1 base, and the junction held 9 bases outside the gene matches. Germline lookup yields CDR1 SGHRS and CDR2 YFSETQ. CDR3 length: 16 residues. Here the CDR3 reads CASSREPTGANTEAFF. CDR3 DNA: TGCGCCAGCAGCCGAGAACCGACAGGGGCGAACACTGAAGCTTTCTTT. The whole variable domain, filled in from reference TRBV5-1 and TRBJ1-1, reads KAGVTQTPRYLIKTRGQQVTLSCSPISGHRSVSWYQQTPGQGLQFLFEYFSETQRNKGNFPGRFSGRQFSNSRSEMNVSTLELGDSALYLCASSREPTGANTEAFFGQGTRLTVV.

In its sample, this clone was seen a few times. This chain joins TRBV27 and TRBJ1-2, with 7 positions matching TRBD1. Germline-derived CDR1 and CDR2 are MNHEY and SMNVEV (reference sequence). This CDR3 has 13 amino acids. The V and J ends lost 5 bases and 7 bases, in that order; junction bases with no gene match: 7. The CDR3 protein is CASSVTGEGGYTF. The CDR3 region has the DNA TGTGCCAGCAGTGTTACAGGGGAAGGTGGCTACACCTTC.

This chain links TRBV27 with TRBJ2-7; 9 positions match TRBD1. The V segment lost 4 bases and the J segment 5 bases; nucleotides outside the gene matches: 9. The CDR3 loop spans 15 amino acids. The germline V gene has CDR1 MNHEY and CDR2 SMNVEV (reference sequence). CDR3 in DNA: TGTGCCAGCAGTTCTCCGGGACAGGGAAACCACGAGCAGTACTTC. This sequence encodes CASSSPGQGNHEQYF.

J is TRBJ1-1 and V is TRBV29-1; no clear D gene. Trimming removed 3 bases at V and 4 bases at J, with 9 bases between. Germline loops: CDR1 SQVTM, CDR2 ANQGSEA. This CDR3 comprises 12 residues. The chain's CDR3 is CSVERAFTEAFF. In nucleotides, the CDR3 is TGCAGCGTTGAGAGGGCCTTCACTGAAGCTTTCTTT.

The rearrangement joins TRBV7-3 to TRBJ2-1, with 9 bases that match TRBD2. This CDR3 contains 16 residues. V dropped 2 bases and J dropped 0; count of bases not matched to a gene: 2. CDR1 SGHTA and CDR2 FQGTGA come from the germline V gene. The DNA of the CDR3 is TGTGCCAGCAGCTTACTAGCGGGGATCTCCTACAATGAGCAGTTCTTC. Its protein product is CASSLLAGISYNEQFF.

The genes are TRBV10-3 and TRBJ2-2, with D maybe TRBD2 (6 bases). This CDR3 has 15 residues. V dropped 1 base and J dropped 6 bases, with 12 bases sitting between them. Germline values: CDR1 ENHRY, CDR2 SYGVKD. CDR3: CAISEFQGLSGELFF. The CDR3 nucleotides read TGTGCCATCAGTGAGTTTCAGGGACTGTCCGGGGAGCTGTTTTTT.

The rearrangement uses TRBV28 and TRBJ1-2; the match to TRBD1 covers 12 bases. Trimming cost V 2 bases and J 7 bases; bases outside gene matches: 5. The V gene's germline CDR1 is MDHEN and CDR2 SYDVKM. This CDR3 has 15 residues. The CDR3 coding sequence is TGTGCCAGCAGTTTACTCGGGACAGGGGGCTTTGGCTACACCTTC. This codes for CASSLLGTGGFGYTF.